This T cell receptor beta chain was sequenced for a study of T cell changes during pregnancy in multiple sclerosis. Produced via immunoSEQ multiplex PCR; TCRdb's table is partial and in-frame only. Among approximately 18,000 clones listed, roughly four fifths were seen once. Germline values: CDR1 SGDLS, CDR2 YYNGEE. V shed 7 bases and J shed 8 bases, with 6 bases lying between them. The length of the CDR3 is 9 residues. Sequenced here: CD8+ T cells from peripheral blood mononuclear cells, sampled in the second trimester of pregnancy. J is TRBJ1-2 and V is TRBV9; D unclear. This clonotype was sampled from a female donor in good health, enrolled as a control in a pregnancy study. The CDR3 sequence is CASGEGYTF. CDR3 coding DNA: TGTGCCAGCGGGGAGGGCTACACCTTC.